This T cell receptor beta chain was retrieved from a study of cytomegalovirus exposure and HLA in healthy donors. Whole-study results and caveats: Later analysis showed TCR association rates varying by HLA locus, highest for DRB1 and lowest for HLA-C. Excluded: some indistinguishable V segments such as TRBV6-2 and TRBV6-3. Reports indicated that the classifier achieved high specificity and sensitivity in diagnosing cytomegalovirus status. A prior analysis recorded that most TCR beta V segments were productive about 87% or about 30% of the time.

Primers for the PCR totalled 60 Vbeta and 13 Jbeta. Repertoires were generated with immunoSEQ multiplex PCR, while TCRdb's copy carries only in-frame clones and drops some. The sample lists some 120,000 clones; around 80% were seen once. As regards this clone: What it binds is unknown.

V was shortened by 4 bases and J by 5 bases, with 13 bases between the two germline ends. From germline, CDR1 is SGHDT and CDR2 YYEEEE. This CDR3 comprises 14 residues. The sequencing sample was made of PBMCs. The V and J genes are TRBV5-6 and TRBJ2-1, with D maybe TRBD2 (5 bases). This TCR was recovered from a man aged 50 or older in good health and CMV-seronegative. The CDR3 protein is CASSPRRRHNEQFF. CDR3 sequence (DNA): TGTGCCAGCAGCCCTCGGAGGCGACACAATGAGCAGTTCTTC.